Detailed here is one T cell receptor (beta chain). It was with 60 Vbeta and 13 Jbeta primers that the PCR ran. Generated by immunoSEQ multiplex PCR, the TCRdb table keeps only in-frame clones and is missing some. There are over 90,000 clones in the sample; about three fifths occur only once, and less than 5% lies in the top ten. This record belongs to a study of cytomegalovirus exposure and HLA in healthy donors. Across the study: In terms of ancestry, the Caucasian-associated cluster contained about 80% of the approximately 420 genotyped donors.

Germline V CDR1 and CDR2: SGHNT, YYREEE (reference sequence). Trimming removed 6 bases at V and 1 base at J, with 13 bases between. The CDR3 has 14 residues. The sample consisted of PBMCs. The chain joins TRBV5-4 to TRBJ1-2; D perhaps matches TRBD1 (6 bases). This TCR was sampled from a human donor in good health. CDR3 sequence reads: CASTPGANNYGYTF. DNA for the CDR3: TGTGCCAGCACCCCAGGGGCGAATAACTATGGCTACACCTTC. Filled out from reference TRBV5-4 and TRBJ1-2, the complete variable domain reads ETGVTQSPTHLIKTRGQQVTLRCSSQSGHNTVSWYQQALGQGPQFIFQYYREEENGRGNFPPRFSGLQFPNYSSELNVNALELDDSALYLCASTPGANNYGYTFGSGTRLTVV.